This TCR beta chain was identified in a study of blood T cell repertoires in COVID-19. Overall study context: From T cells, B-cell-depleted T cells, or PBMCs came the material, which was cDNA or gDNA.

Germline-derived CDR1 and CDR2 are SGHRS and YFSETQ. V was clipped by 0 bases and J by 5 bases; unmatched bases: 4. The CDR3 extends over 15 amino acids. In the source study's methods: Reference gene primer amplification in the assay estimated nucleated cell counts. TCRdb keeps only in-frame clones here, not all; method: immunoSEQ multiplex PCR. Clone size and V and J calls were adopted from that table, with D and trimming inferred from the DNA. The sample contains about 120,000 clones, 79% of which appear only once. Sequencing was done on a sample of peripheral blood. The chain uses TRBV5-1 and TRBJ2-3; TRBD2 matches 9 bases. The receptor's source is a woman over 75 with acute or convalescent COVID-19. For the CDR3, the DNA is TGCGCCAGCAGCTTGGCGACTAGCGGACGAGATACGCAGTATTTT. This gives the protein CASSLATSGRDTQYF. The full variable domain, with the rest looked up from reference TRBV5-1 and TRBJ2-3, is KAGVTQTPRYLIKTRGQQVTLSCSPISGHRSVSWYQQTPGQGLQFLFEYFSETQRNKGNFPGRFSGRQFSNSRSEMNVSTLELGDSALYLCASSLATSGRDTQYFGPGTRLTVL.